This T cell receptor (beta chain) was observed in a study of cytomegalovirus exposure and HLA in healthy donors. In the PCR, 60 Vbeta and 13 Jbeta primers were used. The table came from immunoSEQ multiplex PCR; TCRdb's copy has only in-frame clones and leaves some out. The data contain about 130,000 clones, 60% to 85% of them singletons. This CDR3 has 13 amino acids. Trimming shortened V by 5 bases and J by 2 bases, and 10 bases separated the two germline ends. CDR1 and CDR2 (germline): MNHNY, SVGAGI (reference sequence). Healthy donors of bone marrow made up the group. The TCR originated in a woman aged 40 to 49 in good health and CMV-seronegative. The chain combines TRBV6-6 with TRBJ2-7, with D possibly TRBD1 on 5 matching bases. Sequenced input: PBMCs. CDR3 sequence (DNA): TGTGCCAGCAGTCAGGGCTACCCCTACGAGCAGTACTTC. Its protein product is CASSQGYPYEQYF.